The table lists the clone carrying this T cell receptor beta chain with a count of one. CDR1 and CDR2 from the germline V gene are SGHVS and FQNEAQ. The CDR3 covers 16 residues. V dropped 3 bases and J dropped 5; count of bases not matched to a gene: 10. The table came from immunoSEQ multiplex PCR; TCRdb's copy has only in-frame clones and leaves some out. The sample includes about 98,000 clones, 92% of them seen just once. The entry originates in a study of T cell changes during pregnancy in multiple sclerosis. Here the sequenced sample was peripheral blood, taken after pregnancy. The receptor comes from a female donor in good health, enrolled as a control in a pregnancy study. The genes are TRBV7-8 and TRBJ2-7, with 10 nucleotides matching TRBD2. The CDR3 loop reads CASSLEIAGGPNEQYF. In DNA form, the CDR3 reads TGTGCCAGCAGCTTGGAAATAGCGGGAGGCCCCAACGAGCAGTACTTC.